This T cell receptor beta chain comes out of a study of response to subunit inactivated influenza vaccine. Regarding the study as a whole: Few new T cells, the authors suggested, are recruited by each seasonal influenza vaccination.

One entry per CDR3 protein, called by TCRdb with MiXCR from the RT-PCR reads. The data hold about 520,000 distinct CDR3 sequences, with about 10% observed a single time. CDR1 and CDR2 (germline): DFQATT, SNEGSKA (reference sequence). The ends lost 0 bases at V and 6 bases at J; junction bases unmatched: 11. CDR3 length equals 16 residues. This clonotype came up many times. Its antigen is undetermined. This receptor was identified in a man aged 45-65 years who received an inactivated influenza vaccine. The gene calls are TRBV20-1 and TRBJ1-5; 7 nucleotides agree with TRBD1. The sequences come from PBMCs from blood, collected 35 to 45 days after vaccination. The DNA for the CDR3 is TGCAGTGCTAGAGACATTGCGACAGGGAGTAGTCAGCCCCAGCATTTT. Translating gives CSARDIATGSSQPQHF.